This T cell receptor (beta chain) came from a study of blood T cell repertoires in COVID-19 (TCRdb year 2020). Study-wide context: Samples covering the acute and convalescent phases of COVID-19 were provided by collaborators in the United States, Italy and Spain. The material from the prospective study consisted of cDNA or gDNA derived from T cells, B-cell-depleted T cells, or PBMCs. Subjects who had been exposed to COVID-19, were actively infected with it, or had recovered from it provided the deeply sampled blood TCRbeta repertoires that made up the dataset. The repertoires were made available in a free public database intended to serve as a resource for research on the immune response to SARS-CoV-2. Samples came from the ongoing ImmuneRACE study (first 160 participants) plus 1,254 subjects from 6 global collaborators. Sample metadata almost always included a de-identified subject ID, COVID-19 status, age in years and sex. Where available, HLA class I and class II types were obtained from metadata supplied by the sample provider rather than from assay-based typing.

Beyond this particular receptor, the publication reports: The quantity of clinical and demographic metadata differed by source and by participant and was supplied without curation.

TCRbeta CDR3 regions were amplified from genomic DNA by means of the immunoSEQ Assay, a bias-controlled multiplex PCR. The paper's processing steps were these. Within the assay, amplification of reference gene primers was used to estimate how many nucleated cells each sample contained. To quantify the absolute abundance of each unique TCRbeta CDR3 rearrangement, sequence reads were collapsed and filtered. For each sample, productive Simpson clonality was calculated as the square root of Simpson's diversity index across productive rearrangements. TCRdb provides this immuneACCESS table in a form limited to in-frame rearrangements. Some clones are lacking; in checked studies, under half of them reflect an unresolved V gene, and why the rest are absent is not known. The V and J calls and the clone size are those of that table, but D and trimming were determined from the DNA. The sample data list about 140,000 clones, and approximately 80% of these were observed just once. Over 5% of the sample lies in the top ten.

V is pared back by 6 bases and J by 0 bases, with 11 bases lying between the germline termini. From cysteine to phenylalanine, the CDR3 is 14 amino acids long. Kept here is only the CDR3 DNA, which spans 42 bases and is read in frame from base 1. CDR1 LNHDA and CDR2 SQIVND were looked up in the germline V gene (reference sequence). In the prospective study, participants were roughly 18 to 95 years old, resided in 24 geographic areas of the United States, and were enrolled through a virtual design. In the prospective study, cohorts were assigned on the basis of participant-reported clinical history obtained from a screening survey and a study questionnaire. A participant counted as exposed if, within 2 weeks of entering the study, that participant had been in contact with someone who had a PCR-confirmed or clinician-diagnosed COVID-19 case. In the prospective study, mobile phlebotomists collected whole blood, serum and a nasopharyngeal or oropharyngeal swab from each participant. Participants in the prospective study had the option to provide additional blood draws and questionnaires over a roughly 2-month period. Blood samples from the prospective study were shipped frozen or at room temperature prior to DNA extraction.

This clone was seen a single time. It has no known antigen specificity. Per-base qualities were not stored, and no clone one base away is much larger. This TCR came from a man aged 65 to 85 who had been exposed to COVID-19. Sequenced sample: PBMCs or T cells enriched from blood (not recorded which). In this chain, TRBV19 is recombined with TRBJ1-1, with the D gene not confidently named. The CDR3 here reads CASRIQRVNTEAFF. The sequence in DNA is TGTGCCAGTAGAATACAGCGAGTGAACACTGAAGCTTTCTTT.